This T cell receptor (beta chain) originates from a study of spatial heterogeneity in lung cancer. Study-wide background: Matched bulk RNA-seq yielded a T cell module score, and TCR transcript counts in tumor regions correlated strongly with that score. Broader study findings: The estimated TCR-seq coverage of tumor T cells amounted to roughly 6.8% when looking at alpha chains and less than 15% when looking at beta chains. One measure, the expanded intratumoral alpha and beta TCR count, tracked tumor mutation counts.

Unmatched junction bases numbered 1, after V lost 3 bases and J lost 4 bases. Germline CDR1 is SGHAT and CDR2 is FQNNGV. This CDR3 contains 13 residues. Time point given: sample taken at primary tumor resection. Via MiXCR, TCRdb re-called the 5' RACE reads, giving one row per CDR3 protein. Of 4,000 or so distinct CDR3 sequences in the sample, about 9.4% were seen once. In regard to this clonotype: Its target is not known. Since it is a stray read in a library aimed at alpha chains, this beta chain has a size that is not meaningful.

V usage is TRBV11-2 and J usage is TRBJ2-3, with 7 bases aligning to TRBD1. The TCR sequence derives from a male donor with early-stage non-small cell lung cancer. This specimen consisted of lung tumor tissue, obtained at surgery. In nucleotides, the CDR3 is TGTGCCAGCAGCTTCGGACAGGCAGATACGCAGTATTTT. Its protein product is CASSFGQADTQYF.